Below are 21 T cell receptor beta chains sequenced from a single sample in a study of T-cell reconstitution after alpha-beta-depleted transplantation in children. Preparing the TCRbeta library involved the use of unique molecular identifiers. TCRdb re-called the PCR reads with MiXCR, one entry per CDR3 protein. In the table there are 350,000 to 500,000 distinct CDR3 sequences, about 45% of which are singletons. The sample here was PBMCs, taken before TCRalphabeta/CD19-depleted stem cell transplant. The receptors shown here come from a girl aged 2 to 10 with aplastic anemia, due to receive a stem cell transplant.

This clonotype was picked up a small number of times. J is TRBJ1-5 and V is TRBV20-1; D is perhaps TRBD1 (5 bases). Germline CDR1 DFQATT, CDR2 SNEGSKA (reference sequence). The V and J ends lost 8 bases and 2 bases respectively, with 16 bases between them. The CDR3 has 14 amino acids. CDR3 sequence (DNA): TGCAGTCTACCGAGGAGGGGTGGCAATCAGCCCCAGCATTTT. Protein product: CSLPRRGGNQPQHF.

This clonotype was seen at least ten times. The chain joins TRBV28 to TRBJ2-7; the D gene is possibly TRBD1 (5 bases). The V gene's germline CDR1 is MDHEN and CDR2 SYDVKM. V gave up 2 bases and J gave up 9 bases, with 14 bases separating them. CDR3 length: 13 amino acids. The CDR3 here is CASSLGHPRGQYF. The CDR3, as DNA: TGTGCCAGCAGTTTAGGTCATCCTAGGGGGCAGTACTTC.

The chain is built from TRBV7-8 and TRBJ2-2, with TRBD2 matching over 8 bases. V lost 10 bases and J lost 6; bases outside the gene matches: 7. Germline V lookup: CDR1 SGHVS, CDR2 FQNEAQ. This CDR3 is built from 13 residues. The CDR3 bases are TGTGCCACCTCCCGGCGGGGGGCCGGGGAGCTGTTTTTT. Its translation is CATSRRGAGELFF.

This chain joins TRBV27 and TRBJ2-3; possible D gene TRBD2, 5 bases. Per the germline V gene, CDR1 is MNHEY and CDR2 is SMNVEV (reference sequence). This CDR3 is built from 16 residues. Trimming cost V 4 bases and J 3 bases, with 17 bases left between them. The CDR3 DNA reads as TGTGCCAGCAGTTCGGCCGGGATCCCGAAGACAGATACGCAGTATTTT. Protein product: CASSSAGIPKTDTQYF.

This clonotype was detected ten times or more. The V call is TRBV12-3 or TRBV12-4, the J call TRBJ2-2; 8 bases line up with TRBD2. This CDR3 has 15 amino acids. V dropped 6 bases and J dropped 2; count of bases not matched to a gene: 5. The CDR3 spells CASRLTSGNTGELFF. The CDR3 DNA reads TGTGCCAGCAGACTTACTAGCGGCAACACCGGGGAGCTGTTTTTT.

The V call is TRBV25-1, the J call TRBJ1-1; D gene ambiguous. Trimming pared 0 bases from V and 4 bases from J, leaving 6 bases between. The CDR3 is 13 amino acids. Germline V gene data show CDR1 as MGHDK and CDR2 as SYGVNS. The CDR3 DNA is TGTGCCAGCAGTGAATATGGCCGCACTGAAGCTTTCTTT. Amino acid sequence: CASSEYGRTEAFF.

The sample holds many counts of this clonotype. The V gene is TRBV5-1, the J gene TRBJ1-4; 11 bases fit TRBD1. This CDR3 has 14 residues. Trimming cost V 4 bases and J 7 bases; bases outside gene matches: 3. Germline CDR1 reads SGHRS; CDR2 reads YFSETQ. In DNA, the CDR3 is TGCGCCAGCAGCCTCGGACAGGGGGCTGAAAAACTGTTTTTT. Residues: CASSLGQGAEKLFF. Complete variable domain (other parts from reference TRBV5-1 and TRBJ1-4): KAGVTQTPRYLIKTRGQQVTLSCSPISGHRSVSWYQQTPGQGLQFLFEYFSETQRNKGNFPGRFSGRQFSNSRSEMNVSTLELGDSALYLCASSLGQGAEKLFFGSGTQLSVL.

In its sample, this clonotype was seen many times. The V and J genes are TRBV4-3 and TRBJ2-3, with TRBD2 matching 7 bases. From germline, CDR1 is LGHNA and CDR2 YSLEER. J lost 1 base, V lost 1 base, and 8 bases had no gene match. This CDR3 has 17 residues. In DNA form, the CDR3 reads TGCGCCAGCAGCCAAGGGGTAGCGGGTACCGGCACAGATACGCAGTATTTT. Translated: CASSQGVAGTGTDTQYF.

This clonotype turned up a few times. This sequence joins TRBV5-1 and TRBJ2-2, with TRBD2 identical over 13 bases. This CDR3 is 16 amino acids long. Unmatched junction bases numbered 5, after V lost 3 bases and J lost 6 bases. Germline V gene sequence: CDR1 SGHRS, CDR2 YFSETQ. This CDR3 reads CASSSPGLAGAGELFF. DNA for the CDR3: TGCGCCAGCAGCTCCCCAGGACTAGCGGGAGCCGGGGAGCTGTTTTTT.

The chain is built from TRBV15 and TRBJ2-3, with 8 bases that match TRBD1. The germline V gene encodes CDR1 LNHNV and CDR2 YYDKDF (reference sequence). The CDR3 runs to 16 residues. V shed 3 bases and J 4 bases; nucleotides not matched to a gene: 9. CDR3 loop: CATSSETGGSPDTQYF. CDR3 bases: TGTGCCACCAGCAGCGAAACAGGGGGAAGTCCAGATACGCAGTATTTT.

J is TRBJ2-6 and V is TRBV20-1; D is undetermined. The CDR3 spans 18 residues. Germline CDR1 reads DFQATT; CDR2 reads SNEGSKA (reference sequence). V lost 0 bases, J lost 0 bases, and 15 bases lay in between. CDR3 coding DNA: TGCAGTGCTAGAGATCGGAGTTTACGCAGCTCTGGGGCCAACGTCCTGACTTTC. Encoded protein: CSARDRSLRSSGANVLTF.

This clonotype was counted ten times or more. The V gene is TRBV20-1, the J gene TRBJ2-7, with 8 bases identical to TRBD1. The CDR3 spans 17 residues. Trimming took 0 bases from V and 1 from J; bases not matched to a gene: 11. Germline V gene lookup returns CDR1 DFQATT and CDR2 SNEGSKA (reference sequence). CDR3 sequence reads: CSARDDTGTGPSYEQYF. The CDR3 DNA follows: TGCAGTGCTAGAGATGACACCGGGACAGGACCGTCCTACGAGCAGTACTTC.

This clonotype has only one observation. Here the CDR3 reads CSVNPGLATDTQYF. The DNA for the CDR3 is TGCAGCGTGAATCCGGGACTAGCGACAGATACGCAGTATTTT. The chain joins TRBV29-1 to TRBJ2-3, with TRBD2 matching over 10 bases. Trimming removed 6 bases from V and 3 bases from J; junction bases left unmatched: 6. The germline V gene has CDR1 SQVTM and CDR2 ANQGSEA. This CDR3 has 14 residues.

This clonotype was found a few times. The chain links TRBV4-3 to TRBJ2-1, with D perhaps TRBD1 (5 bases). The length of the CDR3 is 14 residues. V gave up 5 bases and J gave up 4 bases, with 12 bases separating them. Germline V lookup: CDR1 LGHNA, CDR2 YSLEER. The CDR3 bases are TGCGCCAGCAGCTCCCTGACAGTGTACAATGAGCAGTTCTTC. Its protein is CASSSLTVYNEQFF.

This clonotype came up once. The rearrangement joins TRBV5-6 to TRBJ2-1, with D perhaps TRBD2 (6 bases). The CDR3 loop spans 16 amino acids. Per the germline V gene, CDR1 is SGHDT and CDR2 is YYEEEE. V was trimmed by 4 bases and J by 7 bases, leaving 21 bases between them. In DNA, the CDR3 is TGTGCCAGCAGCGCCACGCGGGACTCCGTCGGGAATGAGCAGTTCTTC. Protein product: CASSATRDSVGNEQFF.

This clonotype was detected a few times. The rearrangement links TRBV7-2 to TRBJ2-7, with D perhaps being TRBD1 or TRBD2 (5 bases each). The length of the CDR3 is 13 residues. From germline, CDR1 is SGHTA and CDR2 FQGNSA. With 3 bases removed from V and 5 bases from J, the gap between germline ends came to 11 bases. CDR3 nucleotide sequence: TGTGCCAGCAGCTTCAATGGGGGAAACGAGCAGTACTTC. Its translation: CASSFNGGNEQYF.

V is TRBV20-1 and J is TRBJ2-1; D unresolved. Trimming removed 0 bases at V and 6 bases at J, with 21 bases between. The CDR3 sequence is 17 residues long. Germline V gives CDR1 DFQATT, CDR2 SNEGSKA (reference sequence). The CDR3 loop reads CSARDMRRTTGFNEQFF. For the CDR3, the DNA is TGCAGTGCTAGAGATATGCGACGAACTACCGGATTCAATGAGCAGTTCTTC.

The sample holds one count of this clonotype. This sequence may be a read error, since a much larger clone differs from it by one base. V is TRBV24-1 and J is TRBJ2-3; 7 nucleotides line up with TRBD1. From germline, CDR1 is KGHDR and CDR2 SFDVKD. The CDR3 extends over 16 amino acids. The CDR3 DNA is TGTGCCGCCAGTGATTTGACAGGGCGGAGCACAGATACGCAGTATTTT. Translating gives CAASDLTGRSTDTQYF.

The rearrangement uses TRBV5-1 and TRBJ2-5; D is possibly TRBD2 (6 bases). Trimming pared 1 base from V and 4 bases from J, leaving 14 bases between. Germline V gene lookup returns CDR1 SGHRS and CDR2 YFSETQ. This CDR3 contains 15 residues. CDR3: CASSLSTGVGETQYF. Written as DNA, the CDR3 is TGCGCCAGCAGCTTGTCGACGGGAGTCGGAGAGACCCAGTACTTC.

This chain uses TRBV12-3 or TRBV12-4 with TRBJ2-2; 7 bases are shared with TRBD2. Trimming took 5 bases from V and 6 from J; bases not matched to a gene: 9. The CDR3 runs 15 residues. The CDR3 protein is CASSAPGRRAGELFF. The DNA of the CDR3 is TGTGCCAGCAGTGCCCCCGGGAGGCGCGCCGGGGAGCTGTTTTTT.

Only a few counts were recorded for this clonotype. The CDR3 sequence is CASSPPGLADPYEQYF. The CDR3 DNA follows: TGTGCCAGCAGCCCCCCGGGACTAGCTGATCCCTACGAGCAGTACTTC. V is TRBV7-9 and J is TRBJ2-7; 9 nucleotides match TRBD2. The CDR3 spans 16 residues. Germline CDR1 and CDR2: SEHNR and FQNEAQ (reference sequence). Trimming removed 5 bases from V and 2 bases from J; junction bases left unmatched: 10.